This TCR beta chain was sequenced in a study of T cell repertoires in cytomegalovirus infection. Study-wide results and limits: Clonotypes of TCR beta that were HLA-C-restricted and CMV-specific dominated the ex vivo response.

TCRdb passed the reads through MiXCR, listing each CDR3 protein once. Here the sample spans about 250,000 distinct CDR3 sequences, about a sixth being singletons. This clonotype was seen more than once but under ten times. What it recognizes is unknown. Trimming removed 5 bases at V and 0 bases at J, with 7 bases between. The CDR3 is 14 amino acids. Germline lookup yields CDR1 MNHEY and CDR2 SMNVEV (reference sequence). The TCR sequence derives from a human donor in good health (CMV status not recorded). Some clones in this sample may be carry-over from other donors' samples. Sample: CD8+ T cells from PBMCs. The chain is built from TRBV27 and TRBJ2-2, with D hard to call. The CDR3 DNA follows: TGTGCCAGCAGTCTACGGGCGAACACCGGGGAGCTGTTTTTT. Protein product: CASSLRANTGELFF.